This paragraph reports one T cell receptor beta chain. Trimming cost V 4 bases and J 3 bases; bases outside gene matches: 5. The germline gives CDR1 SQVTM, CDR2 ANQGSEA. The CDR3 extends over 13 amino acids. This sample was taken from a study of blood T cell repertoires in COVID-19. Study in general: Material from acute and convalescent COVID-19 was sourced from the United States, Italy and Spain. Sources were T cells, B-cell-depleted T cells, or PBMCs; the material itself was cDNA or gDNA.

Profiling relied on immunoSEQ multiplex PCR, and the TCRdb table lists in-frame clones only, not all of them. This table holds some 45,000 clones, roughly 92% found once. Sequenced material: peripheral blood. The origin of this receptor is a man aged 45-65 years with active COVID-19. The chain uses TRBV29-1 and TRBJ1-1; TRBD1 agrees at 7 bases. DNA for the CDR3: TGCAGCGTTGCCAGGGGGAAGGACACTGAAGCTTTCTTT. Its protein is CSVARGKDTEAFF. The full variable domain, rest sourced from reference TRBV29-1 and TRBJ1-1, is SAVISQKPSRDICQRGTSLTIQCQVDSQVTMMFWYRQQPGQSLTLIATANQGSEATYESGFVIDKFPISRPNLTFSTLTVSNMSPEDSSIYLCSVARGKDTEAFFGQGTRLTVV.